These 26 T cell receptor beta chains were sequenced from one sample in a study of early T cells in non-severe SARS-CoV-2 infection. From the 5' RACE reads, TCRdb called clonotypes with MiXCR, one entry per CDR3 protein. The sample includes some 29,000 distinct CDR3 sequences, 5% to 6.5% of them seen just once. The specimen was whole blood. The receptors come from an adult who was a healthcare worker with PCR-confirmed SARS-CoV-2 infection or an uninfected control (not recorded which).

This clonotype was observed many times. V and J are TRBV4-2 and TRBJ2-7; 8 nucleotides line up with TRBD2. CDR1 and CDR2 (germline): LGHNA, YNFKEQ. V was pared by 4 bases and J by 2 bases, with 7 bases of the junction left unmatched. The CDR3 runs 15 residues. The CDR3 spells CASSPRTSGAYEQYF. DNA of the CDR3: TGTGCCAGCAGCCCACGAACTAGCGGAGCCTACGAGCAGTACTTC.

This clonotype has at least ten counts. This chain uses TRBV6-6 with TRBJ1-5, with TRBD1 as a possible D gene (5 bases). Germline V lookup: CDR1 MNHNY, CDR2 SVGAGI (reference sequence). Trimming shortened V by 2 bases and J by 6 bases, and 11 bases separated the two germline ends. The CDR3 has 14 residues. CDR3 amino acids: CASSYGGDGQPQHF. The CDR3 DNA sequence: TGTGCCAGCAGTTACGGGGGGGATGGTCAGCCCCAGCATTTT.

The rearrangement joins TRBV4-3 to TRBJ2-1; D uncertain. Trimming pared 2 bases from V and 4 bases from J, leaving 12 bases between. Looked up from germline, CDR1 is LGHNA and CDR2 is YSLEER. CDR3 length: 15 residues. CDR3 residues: CASSQSFGAYNEQFF. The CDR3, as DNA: TGCGCCAGCAGCCAATCCTTTGGCGCTTACAATGAGCAGTTCTTC.

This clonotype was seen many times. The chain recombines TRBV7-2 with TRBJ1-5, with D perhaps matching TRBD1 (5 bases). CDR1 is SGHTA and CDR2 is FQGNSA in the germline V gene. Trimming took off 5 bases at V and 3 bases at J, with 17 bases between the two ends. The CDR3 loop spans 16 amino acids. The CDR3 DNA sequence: TGTGCCAGCAGCCCGAGCAAAGGACAAGCCAATCAGCCCCAGCATTTT. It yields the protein CASSPSKGQANQPQHF. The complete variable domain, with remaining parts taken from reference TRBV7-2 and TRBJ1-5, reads GAGVSQSPSNKVTEKGKDVELRCDPISGHTALYWYRQSLGQGLEFLIYFQGNSAPDKSGLPSDRFSAERTGGSVSTLTIQRTQQEDSAVYLCASSPSKGQANQPQHFGDGTRLSIL.

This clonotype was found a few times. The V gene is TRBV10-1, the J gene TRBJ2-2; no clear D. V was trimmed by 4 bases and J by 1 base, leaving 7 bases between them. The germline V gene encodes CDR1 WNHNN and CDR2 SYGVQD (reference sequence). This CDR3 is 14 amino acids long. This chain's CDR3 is CASSVGRNTGELFF. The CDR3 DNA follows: TGCGCCAGCAGTGTAGGCAGGAACACCGGGGAGCTGTTTTTT.

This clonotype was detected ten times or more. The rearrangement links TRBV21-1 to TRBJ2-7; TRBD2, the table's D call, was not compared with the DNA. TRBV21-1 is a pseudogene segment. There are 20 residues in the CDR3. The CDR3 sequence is CASSKAYLVGLAGESDEQYF. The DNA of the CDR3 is TGTGCCAGCAGCAAAGCATATCTGGTGGGACTAGCGGGAGAAAGCGACGAGCAGTACTTC.

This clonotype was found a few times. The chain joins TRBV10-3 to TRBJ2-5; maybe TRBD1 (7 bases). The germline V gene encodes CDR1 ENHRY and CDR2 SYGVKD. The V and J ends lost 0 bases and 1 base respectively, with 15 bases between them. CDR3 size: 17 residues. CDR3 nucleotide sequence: TGTGCCATCAGTGAGTCAGGGGCAGGGGGGATCCAAGAGACCCAGTACTTC. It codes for CAISESGAGGIQETQYF.

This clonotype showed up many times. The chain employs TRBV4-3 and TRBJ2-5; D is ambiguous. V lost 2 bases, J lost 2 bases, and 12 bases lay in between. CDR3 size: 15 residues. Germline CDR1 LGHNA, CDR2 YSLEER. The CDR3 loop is CASSQSGFLQETQYF. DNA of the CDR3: TGCGCCAGCAGCCAATCAGGCTTCTTGCAAGAGACCCAGTACTTC.

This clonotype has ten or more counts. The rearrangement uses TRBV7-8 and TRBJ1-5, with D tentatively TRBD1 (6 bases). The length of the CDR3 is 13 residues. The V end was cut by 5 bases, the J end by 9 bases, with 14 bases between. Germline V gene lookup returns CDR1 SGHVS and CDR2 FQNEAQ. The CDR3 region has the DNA TGTGCCAGCAGCCCATCCCGAGGGGGGCCCCAGCATTTT. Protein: CASSPSRGGPQHF.

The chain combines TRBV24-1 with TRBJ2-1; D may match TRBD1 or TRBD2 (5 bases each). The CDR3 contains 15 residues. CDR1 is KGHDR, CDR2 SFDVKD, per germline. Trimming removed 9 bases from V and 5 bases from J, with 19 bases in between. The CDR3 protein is CATQNWDPSHNEQFF. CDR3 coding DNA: TGTGCCACCCAGAACTGGGACCCGAGCCACAATGAGCAGTTCTTC.

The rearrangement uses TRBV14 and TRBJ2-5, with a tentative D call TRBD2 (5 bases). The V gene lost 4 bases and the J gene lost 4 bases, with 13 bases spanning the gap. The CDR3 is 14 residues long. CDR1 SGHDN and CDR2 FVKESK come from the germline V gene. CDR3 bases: TGTGCCAGCAGCCGGAAGCCGGGGTCAGAGACCCAGTACTTC. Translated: CASSRKPGSETQYF. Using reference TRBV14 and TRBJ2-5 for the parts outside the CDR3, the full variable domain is EAGVTQFPSHSVIEKGQTVTLRCDPISGHDNLYWYRRVMGKEIKFLLHFVKESKQDESGMPNNRFLAERTGGTYSTLKVQPAELEDSGVYFCASSRKPGSETQYFGPGTRLLVL.

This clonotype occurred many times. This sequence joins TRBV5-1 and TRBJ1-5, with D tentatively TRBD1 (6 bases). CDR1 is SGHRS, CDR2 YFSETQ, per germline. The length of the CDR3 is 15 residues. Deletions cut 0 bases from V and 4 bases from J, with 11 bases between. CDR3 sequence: CASSLESGANQPQHF. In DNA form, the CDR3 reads TGCGCCAGCAGCTTGGAGTCAGGGGCGAATCAGCCCCAGCATTTT.

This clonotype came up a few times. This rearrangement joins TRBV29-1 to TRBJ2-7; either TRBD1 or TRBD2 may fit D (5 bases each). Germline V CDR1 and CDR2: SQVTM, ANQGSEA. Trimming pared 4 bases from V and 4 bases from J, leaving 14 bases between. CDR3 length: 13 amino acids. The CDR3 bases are TGCAGCGTTGTTGGGGACGACAGTTACGAGCAGTACTTC. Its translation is CSVVGDDSYEQYF.

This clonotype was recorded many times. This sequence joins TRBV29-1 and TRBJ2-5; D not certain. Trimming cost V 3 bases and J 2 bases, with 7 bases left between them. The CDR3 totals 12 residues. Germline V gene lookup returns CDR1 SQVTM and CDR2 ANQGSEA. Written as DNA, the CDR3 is TGCAGCGTTGATATGCGGCAAGAGACCCAGTACTTC. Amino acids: CSVDMRQETQYF.

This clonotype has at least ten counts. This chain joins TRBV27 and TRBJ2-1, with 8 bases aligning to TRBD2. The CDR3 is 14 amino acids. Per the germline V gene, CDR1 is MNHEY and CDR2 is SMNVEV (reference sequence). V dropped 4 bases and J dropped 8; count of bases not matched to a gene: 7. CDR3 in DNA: TGTGCCAGCAGTTCCGGGACTAGTCCCCATGAGCAGTTCTTC. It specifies CASSSGTSPHEQFF.

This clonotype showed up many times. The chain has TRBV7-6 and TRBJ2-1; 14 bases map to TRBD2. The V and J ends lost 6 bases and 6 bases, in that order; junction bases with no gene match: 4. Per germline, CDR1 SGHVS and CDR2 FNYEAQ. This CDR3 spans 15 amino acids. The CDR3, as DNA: TGTGCCAGCAGACAGACTAGCGGGAGGGGCAATGAGCAGTTCTTC. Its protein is CASRQTSGRGNEQFF.

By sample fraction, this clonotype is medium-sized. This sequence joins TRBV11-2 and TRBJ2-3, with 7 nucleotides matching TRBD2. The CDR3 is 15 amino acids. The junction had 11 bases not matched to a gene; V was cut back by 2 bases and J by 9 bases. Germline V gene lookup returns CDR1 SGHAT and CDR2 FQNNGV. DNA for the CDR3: TGTGCCAGCAGCTTAACGGGACTACCGACCCACACGCAGTATTTT. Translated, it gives CASSLTGLPTHTQYF. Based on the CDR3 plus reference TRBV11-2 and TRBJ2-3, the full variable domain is EAGVAQSPRYKIIEKRQSVAFWCNPISGHATLYWYQQILGQGPKLLIQFQNNGVVDDSQLPKDRFSAERLKGVDSTLKIQPAKLEDSAVYLCASSLTGLPTHTQYFGPGTRLTVL.

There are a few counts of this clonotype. CDR3 residues: CASSSLPYEQYF. CDR3 coding DNA: TGTGCCAGCAGCTCCTTGCCCTACGAGCAGTACTTC. V usage is TRBV2 and J usage is TRBJ2-7; no definite D call. V lost 6 bases and J 2 bases, leaving 8 bases between the germline ends. The CDR3 spans 12 residues. Germline assignment: CDR1 SNHLY and CDR2 FYNNEI. The full variable domain, its missing parts supplied by reference TRBV2 and TRBJ2-7, is EPEVTQTPSHQVTQMGQEVILRCVPISNHLYFYWYRQILGQKVEFLVSFYNNEISEKSEIFDDQFSVERPDGSNFTLKIRSTKLEDSAMYFCASSSLPYEQYFGPGTRLTVT.

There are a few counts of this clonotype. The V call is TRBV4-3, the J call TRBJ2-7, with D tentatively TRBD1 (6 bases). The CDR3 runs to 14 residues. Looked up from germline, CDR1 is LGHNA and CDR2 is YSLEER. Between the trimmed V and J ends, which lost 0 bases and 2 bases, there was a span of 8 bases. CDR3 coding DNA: TGCGCCAGCAGCCAAGACCAGGGGCCCTACGAGCAGTACTTC. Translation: CASSQDQGPYEQYF.

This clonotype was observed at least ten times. The CDR3 DNA sequence: TGTGCCAGCAGCCCTTTCCTAACTGAAGCTTTCTTT. Translation: CASSPFLTEAFF. The chain carries TRBV7-2 and TRBJ1-1; D uncertain. The V end was cut by 5 bases, the J end by 5 bases, with 9 bases between. Germline CDR1 SGHTA, CDR2 FQGNSA. This CDR3 is 12 amino acids long.

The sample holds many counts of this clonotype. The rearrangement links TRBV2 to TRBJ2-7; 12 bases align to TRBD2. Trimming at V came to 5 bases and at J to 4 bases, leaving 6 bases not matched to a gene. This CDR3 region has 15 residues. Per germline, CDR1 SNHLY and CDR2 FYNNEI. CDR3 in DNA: TGTGCCAGCAGTTGGTCTAGCGGGAGGGAATACGAGCAGTACTTC. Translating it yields CASSWSSGREYEQYF.

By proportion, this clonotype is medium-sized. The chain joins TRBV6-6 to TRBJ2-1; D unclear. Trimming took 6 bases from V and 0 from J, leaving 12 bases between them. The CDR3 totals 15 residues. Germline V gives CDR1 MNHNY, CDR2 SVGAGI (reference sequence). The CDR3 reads CASSLQSNSYNEQFF. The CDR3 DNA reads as TGTGCCAGCAGCCTACAGAGTAACTCCTACAATGAGCAGTTCTTC.

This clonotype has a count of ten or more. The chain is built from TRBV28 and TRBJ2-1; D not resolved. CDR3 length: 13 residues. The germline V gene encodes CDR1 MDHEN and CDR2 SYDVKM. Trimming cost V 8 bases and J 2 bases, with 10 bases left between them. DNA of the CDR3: TGTGCCAGCGTTACAGCGACCTACAATGAGCAGTTCTTC. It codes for CASVTATYNEQFF.

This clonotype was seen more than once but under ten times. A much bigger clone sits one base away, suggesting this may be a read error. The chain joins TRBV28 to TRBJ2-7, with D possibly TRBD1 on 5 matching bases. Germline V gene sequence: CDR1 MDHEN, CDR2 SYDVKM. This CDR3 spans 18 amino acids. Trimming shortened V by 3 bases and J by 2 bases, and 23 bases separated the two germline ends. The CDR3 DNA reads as TGTGCCAGCAGTTTCCCCGAACTCGACAGTCTACGTCCCTACGAGCAGTACTTC. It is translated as CASSFPELDSLRPYEQYF.

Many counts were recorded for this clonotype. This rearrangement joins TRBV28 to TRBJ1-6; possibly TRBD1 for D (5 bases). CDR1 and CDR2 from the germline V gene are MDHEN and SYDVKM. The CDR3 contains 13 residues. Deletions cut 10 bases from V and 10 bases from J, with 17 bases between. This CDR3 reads CATWSRDGSPLHF. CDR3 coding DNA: TGTGCCACCTGGTCCAGGGATGGGTCACCCCTCCACTTT.

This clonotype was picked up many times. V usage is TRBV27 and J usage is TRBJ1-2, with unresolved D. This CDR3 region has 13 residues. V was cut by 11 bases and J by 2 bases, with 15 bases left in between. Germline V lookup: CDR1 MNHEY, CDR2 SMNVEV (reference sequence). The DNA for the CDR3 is TGTGCCTCAAGAAGGGTCGGCAACTATGGCTACACCTTC. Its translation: CASRRVGNYGYTF.